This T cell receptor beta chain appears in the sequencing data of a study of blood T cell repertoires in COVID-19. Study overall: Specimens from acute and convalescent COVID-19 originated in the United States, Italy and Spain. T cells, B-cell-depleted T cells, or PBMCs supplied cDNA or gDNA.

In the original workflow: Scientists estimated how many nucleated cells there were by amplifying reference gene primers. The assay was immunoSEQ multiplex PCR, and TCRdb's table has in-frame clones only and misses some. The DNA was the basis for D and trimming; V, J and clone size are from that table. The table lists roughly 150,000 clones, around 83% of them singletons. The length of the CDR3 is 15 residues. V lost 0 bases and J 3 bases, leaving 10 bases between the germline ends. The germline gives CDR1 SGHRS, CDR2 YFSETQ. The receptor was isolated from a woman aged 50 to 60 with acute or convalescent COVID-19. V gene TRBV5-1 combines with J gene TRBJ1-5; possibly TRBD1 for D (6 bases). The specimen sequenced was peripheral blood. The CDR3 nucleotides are TGCGCCAGCAGCTTGGGCGGACAGAACAATCAGCCCCAGCATTTT. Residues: CASSLGGQNNQPQHF.